A selection of T cell receptor beta chains follows, all from one sample in a study of CD8+ T cells in alopecia areata. This table comes from immunoSEQ multiplex PCR, and its TCRdb copy is limited to in-frame clones, with some not included. In the table there are some 240,000 clones, 50% to 60% of which are singletons. Sequencing was performed on CD4+ T cells sorted from blood, taken at week 0. Source of these receptors: a human donor with alopecia areata. Each CDR3 is given with its conserved first and last residue. A D gene is named only where the DNA matches it firmly. Only some rows state a clone size, as once, few, many or a class for expanded clones.

d_call: -
clone_size: once
v_call: TRBV9
j_call: TRBJ1-6
cdr3_nt: TGTGCCAGCAGCGTATCGGCGAGCGATTCACCCCTCCACTTT
cdr3_aa: CASSVSASDSPLHF

d_call: -
clone_size: -
v_call: TRBV5-1
j_call: TRBJ2-3
cdr3_nt: TGCGCCAGCAGCTTGAGAACGGGAAGAAGGGGCACAGATACGCAGTATTTT
cdr3_aa: CASSLRTGRRGTDTQYF

d_call: -
clone_size: -
v_call: TRBV15
j_call: TRBJ1-4
cdr3_nt: TGTGCCACCAGCAGAGATCGACTTGGTAATGAAAAACTGTTTTTT
cdr3_aa: CATSRDRLGNEKLFF

d_call: -
clone_size: few
v_call: TRBV5-1
j_call: TRBJ1-4
cdr3_nt: TGCGCCAGCAGCTTGGGTAGGGGGACTAATGAAAAACTGTTTTTT
cdr3_aa: CASSLGRGTNEKLFF

d_call: -
clone_size: -
v_call: TRBV10-3
j_call: TRBJ2-5
cdr3_nt: TGTGCCATCAGTGAGTCGAGTCCAGCGGGTGGTCGAGAGACCCAGTACTTC
cdr3_aa: CAISESSPAGGRETQYF

d_call: TRBD1
clone_size: -
v_call: TRBV6-1
j_call: TRBJ1-1
cdr3_nt: TGTGCCAGCAGTATACAGACAGGGGGGTACGCTGAAGCTTTCTTT
cdr3_aa: CASSIQTGGYAEAFF

d_call: -
clone_size: -
v_call: TRBV30
j_call: TRBJ2-7
cdr3_nt: TGTGCCTGGAGTCCCTTTTCTGGGTACGAGCAGTACTTC
cdr3_aa: CAWSPFSGYEQYF

d_call: -
clone_size: few
v_call: TRBV5-6
j_call: TRBJ1-1
cdr3_nt: TGTGCCAGCAGCGTGAGGGTGAACACTGAAGCTTTCTTT
cdr3_aa: CASSVRVNTEAFF

d_call: -
clone_size: -
v_call: TRBV30
j_call: TRBJ2-7
cdr3_nt: TGTGCCTGGAGTGAGGGGGGAGCTTCCTACGAGCAGTACTTC
cdr3_aa: CAWSEGGASYEQYF

d_call: -
clone_size: -
v_call: TRBV19
j_call: TRBJ1-5
cdr3_nt: TGTGCCAGTAGTATGGGGTGGGGGGCCGATAGTCAGCCCCAGCATTTT
cdr3_aa: CASSMGWGADSQPQHF

d_call: -
clone_size: -
v_call: TRBV30
j_call: TRBJ1-5
cdr3_nt: TGTGCCTGGAGTGGCGGAGGACATAGCAATCAGCCCCAGCATTTT
cdr3_aa: CAWSGGGHSNQPQHF

d_call: -
clone_size: -
v_call: TRBV7-9
j_call: TRBJ2-7
cdr3_nt: TGTGCCAGCAGCTTAGAAGGGGGCGAGCAGTACTTC
cdr3_aa: CASSLEGGEQYF

d_call: -
clone_size: -
v_call: TRBV4-1
j_call: TRBJ1-2
cdr3_nt: TGCGCCAGCAGCCAAGAGGTCGGGCTCTATGGCTACACCTTC
cdr3_aa: CASSQEVGLYGYTF

d_call: -
clone_size: -
v_call: TRBV2
j_call: TRBJ1-2
cdr3_nt: TGTGCCAGCAGTCCACCAGTATATGGCTACACCTTC
cdr3_aa: CASSPPVYGYTF

d_call: TRBD2
clone_size: many
v_call: TRBV9
j_call: TRBJ2-3
cdr3_nt: TGTGCCAGCAGCGTCGGGACTAGCGGGAGGGCTAGCACAGATACGCAGTATTTT
cdr3_aa: CASSVGTSGRASTDTQYF

d_call: TRBD2
clone_size: -
v_call: TRBV29-1
j_call: TRBJ2-5
cdr3_nt: TGCAGCGCCGGGAGGGGCGGACCAAAAGAGACCCAGTACTTC
cdr3_aa: CSAGRGGPKETQYF

d_call: -
clone_size: -
v_call: TRBV30
j_call: TRBJ2-7
cdr3_nt: TGTGCCTGGAGTGTACGTGGGGGCTGGGACGAGCAGTACTTC
cdr3_aa: CAWSVRGGWDEQYF

d_call: -
clone_size: few
v_call: TRBV6-1
j_call: TRBJ2-2
cdr3_nt: TGTGCCAGCAGTTTGCAACGGTCGAACACCGGGGAGCTGTTTTTT
cdr3_aa: CASSLQRSNTGELFF

d_call: -
clone_size: few
v_call: TRBV6-5
j_call: TRBJ1-2
cdr3_nt: TGTGCCAGCAGCCCTGACTCGGCCCATGGCTACACCTTC
cdr3_aa: CASSPDSAHGYTF

d_call: -
clone_size: few
v_call: TRBV5-1
j_call: TRBJ2-1
cdr3_nt: TGCGCCAGCAGCTTGCAGGGGGGTGAGCAGTTCTTC
cdr3_aa: CASSLQGGEQFF

d_call: -
clone_size: -
v_call: TRBV7-9
j_call: TRBJ2-4
cdr3_nt: TGTGCCAGCAGCTTACAGACAGCCAAAAACATTCAGTACTTC
cdr3_aa: CASSLQTAKNIQYF

d_call: -
clone_size: few
v_call: TRBV5-1
j_call: TRBJ2-5
cdr3_nt: TGCGCCAGCAGCGACGGGGGGCGAGGGGAGACCCAGTACTTC
cdr3_aa: CASSDGGRGETQYF

d_call: -
clone_size: -
v_call: TRBV30
j_call: TRBJ2-5
cdr3_nt: TGTGCCTGGAACGTCGGCGGGACCCAGTACTTC
cdr3_aa: CAWNVGGTQYF

d_call: -
clone_size: -
v_call: TRBV6-1
j_call: TRBJ1-2
cdr3_nt: TGTGCCACGTCCGGGAACTATGGCTACACCTTC
cdr3_aa: CATSGNYGYTF

d_call: TRBD1
clone_size: few
v_call: TRBV5-1
j_call: TRBJ2-7
cdr3_nt: TGCGCCAGCAGCTTCGGCCGGGACAGGTTGTCCTACGAGCAGTACTTC
cdr3_aa: CASSFGRDRLSYEQYF

d_call: TRBD1
clone_size: -
v_call: TRBV7-8
j_call: TRBJ2-7
cdr3_nt: TGTGCCAGCAGCCAGAACCGGGACAGAGCCTACGAGCAGTACTTC
cdr3_aa: CASSQNRDRAYEQYF

d_call: TRBD1
clone_size: -
v_call: TRBV6-1
j_call: TRBJ1-6
cdr3_nt: TGTGCCAGCAGTACCCAACAGGGGGCCCTTACACCCCTCCACTTT
cdr3_aa: CASSTQQGALTPLHF

d_call: TRBD1
clone_size: -
v_call: TRBV29-1
j_call: TRBJ1-1
cdr3_nt: TGCAGCGTTGAGGGACAGGGGGTGAACACTGAAGCTTTCTTT
cdr3_aa: CSVEGQGVNTEAFF

d_call: -
clone_size: few
v_call: TRBV29-1
j_call: TRBJ2-2
cdr3_nt: TGCAGCGTTGACCCCCGGTCTACCGGGGAGCTGTTTTTT
cdr3_aa: CSVDPRSTGELFF

d_call: TRBD1
clone_size: -
v_call: TRBV30
j_call: TRBJ2-1
cdr3_nt: TGTGCCTGCCCGGGACAGGGGACCTACAATGAGCAGTTCTTC
cdr3_aa: CACPGQGTYNEQFF

d_call: -
clone_size: -
v_call: TRBV29-1
j_call: TRBJ2-6
cdr3_nt: TGCAGCGTTGATCCAGTCTCTGGGGCCAACGTCCTGACTTTC
cdr3_aa: CSVDPVSGANVLTF

d_call: TRBD1
clone_size: -
v_call: TRBV9
j_call: TRBJ2-7
cdr3_nt: TGTGCCAGCAGCGTAGGGGACAGGCCCTACGAGCAGTACTTC
cdr3_aa: CASSVGDRPYEQYF

d_call: -
clone_size: -
v_call: TRBV5-1
j_call: TRBJ1-1
cdr3_nt: TGCGCCAGCAGCTTGGACGGACAGGAAGCTTTCTTT
cdr3_aa: CASSLDGQEAFF

d_call: -
clone_size: -
v_call: TRBV9
j_call: TRBJ1-6
cdr3_nt: TGTGCCAGCAGCCCTGGAGGGTATAATTCACCCCTCCACTTT
cdr3_aa: CASSPGGYNSPLHF

d_call: TRBD1
clone_size: -
v_call: TRBV13
j_call: TRBJ2-6
cdr3_nt: TGTGCCAGCAGCTCGGACAGGCCTGGGGCCAACGTCCTGACTTTC
cdr3_aa: CASSSDRPGANVLTF

d_call: -
clone_size: -
v_call: TRBV29-1
j_call: TRBJ1-2
cdr3_nt: TGCAGCGTTGAAGGGATTGGGGGCTACACCTTC
cdr3_aa: CSVEGIGGYTF

d_call: -
clone_size: -
v_call: TRBV6-1
j_call: TRBJ1-1
cdr3_nt: TGTGCCAGCACCCCCCTGGGGGGTGAAGCTTTCTTT
cdr3_aa: CASTPLGGEAFF

d_call: -
clone_size: -
v_call: TRBV19
j_call: TRBJ1-2
cdr3_nt: TGTGCCAGTAGTATTGGTTATGGCTACACCTTC
cdr3_aa: CASSIGYGYTF

d_call: -
clone_size: once
v_call: TRBV14
j_call: TRBJ2-4
cdr3_nt: TGTGCCAGCAGCCACGTGAGGGAAATTCAGTACTTC
cdr3_aa: CASSHVREIQYF

d_call: -
clone_size: -
v_call: TRBV7-9
j_call: TRBJ2-1
cdr3_nt: TGTGCCAGCAGCACCCTCGTGGGGCCCTCCTACAATGAGCAGTTCTTC
cdr3_aa: CASSTLVGPSYNEQFF

d_call: TRBD2
clone_size: -
v_call: TRBV7-3
j_call: TRBJ2-3
cdr3_nt: TGTGCCAGCAGCAGGCGGACTAGCGGGATACCAGATACGCAGTATTTT
cdr3_aa: CASSRRTSGIPDTQYF

d_call: -
clone_size: -
v_call: TRBV7-6
j_call: TRBJ2-7
cdr3_nt: TGTGCCAGCAGCTTAGGCCTGCGAAGCGAGCCCTACGAGCAGTACTTC
cdr3_aa: CASSLGLRSEPYEQYF

d_call: TRBD1
clone_size: -
v_call: TRBV29-1
j_call: TRBJ1-3
cdr3_nt: TGCAGCGTTGAACAGGGGGCTGGAAACACCATATATTTT
cdr3_aa: CSVEQGAGNTIYF

d_call: -
clone_size: -
v_call: TRBV29-1
j_call: TRBJ2-2
cdr3_nt: TGCAGCGTCGGACTTCTTGTCACCGGGGAGCTGTTTTTT
cdr3_aa: CSVGLLVTGELFF

d_call: TRBD1
clone_size: once
v_call: TRBV18
j_call: TRBJ2-3
cdr3_nt: TGTGCCAGCTCATGGGACAGGGGCACAGATACGCAGTATTTT
cdr3_aa: CASSWDRGTDTQYF

d_call: -
clone_size: -
v_call: TRBV27
j_call: TRBJ2-1
cdr3_nt: TGTGCCAGCAGTCCGCGCCCGGGACATGGCAATGAGCAGTTCTTC
cdr3_aa: CASSPRPGHGNEQFF

d_call: -
clone_size: -
v_call: TRBV29-1
j_call: TRBJ1-2
cdr3_nt: TGCAGCGTTGCCCCTACAGAGAATGGCTACACCTTC
cdr3_aa: CSVAPTENGYTF

d_call: -
clone_size: -
v_call: TRBV4-1
j_call: TRBJ1-1
cdr3_nt: TGCGCCAGCAGCCAAGAAGAAGGGGGGTGGACTGAAGCTTTCTTT
cdr3_aa: CASSQEEGGWTEAFF

d_call: -
clone_size: -
v_call: TRBV29-1
j_call: TRBJ1-2
cdr3_nt: TGCAGCGTTGAGACGGGGAGAGGCTACACCTTC
cdr3_aa: CSVETGRGYTF

d_call: -
clone_size: -
v_call: TRBV30
j_call: TRBJ1-5
cdr3_nt: TGTGCCTGGAGTCCCGGGGCCGGCATACGTCAGCCCCAGCATTTT
cdr3_aa: CAWSPGAGIRQPQHF